Listed below are T cell receptor beta chains from one sample, sequenced in a study of tumor-infiltrating lymphocytes in primary liver carcinoma. TCRdb passed the multiplex PCR reads through MiXCR, listing each CDR3 protein once. This sample has about 200,000 distinct CDR3 sequences, with about 61% found just once. Specimen: peripheral blood. Receptor source: an older woman with primary liver carcinoma and hepatitis B virus infection. Each CDR3 is given with its conserved first and last residue. Fields, in order: D gene, clone size, V gene, J gene, CDR3 protein, CDR3 DNA. A D gene is named only where the DNA matches it firmly. Clone size is given for some rows only: seen once, a few or many times, or a class if the clone is expanded.

.	once	TRBV5-6	TRBJ2-1	CASSWVSGGNRNEQFF	TGTGCCAGCAGCTGGGTATCAGGCGGAAACCGCAATGAGCAGTTCTTC
.	.	TRBV6-6	TRBJ2-2	CASSPTRNPNAGELFF	TGTGCCAGCAGCCCCACTCGCAATCCGAACGCCGGGGAGCTGTTTTTT
.	few	TRBV21-1	TRBJ2-1	CASKWGLGGLQDEQFF	TGTGCCAGCAAATGGGGTCTGGGAGGTCTACAGGATGAGCAGTTCTTC
.	.	TRBV11-1	TRBJ1-2	CASTFKGFGYGYTF	TGTGCCAGCACCTTCAAGGGATTTGGGTATGGCTACACCTTC
.	many	TRBV6-5	TRBJ2-2	CASSYSPPGMRTGELFF	TGTGCCAGCAGTTACTCCCCACCGGGTATGCGCACCGGGGAGCTGTTTTTT
.	few	TRBV12-3/TRBV12-4	TRBJ1-1	CASRGREGTEAFF	TGTGCCAGCAGGGGGAGGGAGGGCACTGAAGCTTTCTTT
.	many	TRBV11-2	TRBJ1-5	CASSLRRQLANQPQHF	TGTGCCAGCAGCTTACGTAGGCAGTTAGCAAATCAGCCCCAGCATTTT
TRBD2	.	TRBV4-2	TRBJ2-5	CASGQAWREVQETQYF	TGTGCCAGCGGTCAAGCCTGGCGGGAGGTCCAAGAGACCCAGTACTTC
TRBD2	.	TRBV5-4	TRBJ2-1	CASSPAGTSLHEQFF	TGTGCCAGCAGCCCGGCCGGGACTAGCTTACATGAGCAGTTCTTC
.	many	TRBV29-1	TRBJ2-1	CSVGGGKSSYNEQFF	TGCAGCGTTGGTGGTGGCAAGAGCTCCTACAATGAGCAGTTCTTC
TRBD2	.	TRBV12-3/TRBV12-4	TRBJ2-3	CAGRGLARAGGTDTQYF	TGTGCCGGCAGGGGACTAGCGAGAGCGGGAGGGACAGATACGCAGTATTTT
.	many	TRBV6-5	TRBJ1-3	CASRDDIAGPSGNTIYF	TGTGCCAGCAGGGACGACATTGCGGGGCCCTCTGGAAACACCATATATTTT
.	few	TRBV25-1	TRBJ2-2	CASSGWGELFF	TGTGCCAGCAGTGGATGGGGGGAGCTGTTTTTT
.	.	TRBV28	TRBJ2-7	CTSRAGTRPYEQYF	TGTACCAGCAGGGCCGGGACTCGACCCTACGAGCAGTACTTC
.	.	TRBV28	TRBJ1-2	CVSSDLYGYTF	TGTGTCAGCAGTGACCTCTATGGCTACACCTTC
.	many	TRBV6-1	TRBJ2-5	CASSEVHGSGGQYF	TGTGCCAGCAGTGAAGTTCACGGGAGCGGTGGCCAGTACTTC
.	.	TRBV6-1	TRBJ2-1	CASSRQYIEQFF	TGTGCCAGCAGTCGTCAGTACATTGAGCAGTTCTTC
.	.	TRBV10-1	TRBJ2-2	CASSENLSGELFF	TGCGCCAGCAGTGAAAACCTCTCCGGGGAGCTGTTCTTT
.	once	TRBV7-6	TRBJ1-4	CASSLWGYTANEKLLF	TGTGCCAGCAGCTTATGGGGGTATACAGCTAATGAAAAACTGCTTTTT
.	many	TRBV6-2/TRBV6-3	TRBJ1-1	CASSYRLNLMNTEAFF	TGTGCCAGCAGTTACAGACTGAATCTCATGAACACTGAAGCTTTCTTT
.	.	TRBV4-2	TRBJ2-7	CASSSPIREQYF	TGTGCCAGCAGCTCTCCAATCCGGGAGCAGTACTTC
.	.	TRBV5-1	TRBJ2-7	CASSLGQTSYEQYF	TGCGCCAGCAGCTTGGGACAGACCTCCTACGAGCAGTACTTC
TRBD2	.	TRBV11-2	TRBJ2-1	CVSSLGTNGNSEQFF	TGTGTCAGCAGCTTAGGGACTAACGGGAACAGTGAGCAGTTCTTC
TRBD2	.	TRBV6-2/TRBV6-3	TRBJ2-7	CASNYGLAGGAYEQYF	TGTGCCAGCAATTACGGATTAGCGGGAGGGGCTTACGAGCAGTACTTC
.	once	TRBV11-2	TRBJ2-2	CASSIHPSTGELFF	TGTGCCAGTAGCATACACCCGAGCACCGGGGAGCTGTTTTTT
TRBD2	once	TRBV11-2	TRBJ2-7	CASSSSLAGGPGLNYEQYF	TGTGCCAGCAGCTCATCTCTAGCGGGAGGGCCGGGGCTTAATTACGAGCAGTACTTC
.	few	TRBV14	TRBJ2-7	CASSQEAGSHEQYF	TGTGCCAGCAGCCAAGAAGCAGGTTCCCACGAGCAGTACTTC
.	.	TRBV11-2	TRBJ2-2	CTSSSMQGLNTGELFF	TGTACCAGTAGCTCAATGCAGGGGTTGAACACCGGGGAGCTGTTTTTT
.	.	TRBV11-2	TRBJ2-2	CASSRLKQGANTGELFF	TGTGCCAGCAGCCGCCTGAAACAGGGAGCGAACACCGGGGAGCTGTTTTTT
.	few	TRBV7-9	TRBJ1-1	CASSFAGNTEAFF	TGTGCCAGCAGCTTCGCAGGGAACACTGAAGCTTTCTTT
.	few	TRBV6-2/TRBV6-3	TRBJ2-7	CASSYSTGFDEQYF	TGTGCCAGCAGTTACAGCACAGGGTTTGACGAGCAGTACTTC
TRBD2	.	TRBV20-1	TRBJ2-1	CSARVRTSSSYNEQFF	TGCAGTGCTAGAGTGCGGACTAGCAGCTCCTACAATGAGCAGTTCTTC
TRBD2	.	TRBV11-2	TRBJ2-1	CTSSRRLTGGPGDEQSF	TGTACCAGCAGCAGGAGACTAACGGGAGGGCCGGGGGATGAGCAGTCCTTC
.	.	TRBV7-8	TRBJ1-2	CASSLGRDRNCGYTF	TGTGCCAGCAGCTTAGGTCGGGACCGTAACTGTGGCTACACCTTC
TRBD1	.	TRBV10-2	TRBJ2-6	CASNRDRTGAISGVNVLTF	TGCGCCAGCAACAGAGACCGGACAGGGGCCATCTCTGGGGTCAACGTCCTGACTTTC
TRBD1	.	TRBV6-5	TRBJ2-1	CASSKTGQVSVGEQFF	TGTGCCAGCAGTAAAACCGGACAGGTCAGCGTGGGTGAGCAGTTCTTC
TRBD1	many	TRBV6-1	TRBJ1-1	CASSGQGASITEAFF	TGTGCCAGCAGCGGACAGGGGGCGTCGATCACTGAAGCTTTCTTT
.	.	TRBV29-1	TRBJ1-1	CSAVGAREPFF	TGCAGCGCTGTAGGAGCCCGTGAACCTTTCTTT
TRBD1	.	TRBV13	TRBJ1-2	CASSSRGPWDYGYTF	TGTGCCAGCAGCTCCAGGGGGCCGTGGGACTATGGCTACACCTTC
.	many	TRBV28	TRBJ2-5	CASSRTQAYQETQYF	TGTGCCAGCAGCAGAACTCAAGCCTACCAAGAGACCCAGTACTTC
.	few	TRBV11-2	TRBJ2-1	CASSLVSGVLDNKQFF	TGTGCCAGCAGCTTAGTTTCGGGAGTTCTCGACAACAAGCAGTTCTTC
.	.	TRBV6-5	TRBJ2-5	CASSYSSSRAFRETQYF	TGTGCCAGCAGTTACTCGTCCAGTAGGGCCTTCCGAGAGACCCAGTACTTC
TRBD2	.	TRBV12-3/TRBV12-4	TRBJ2-7	CAISLAGASYEQYF	TGTGCCATCAGTCTAGCGGGAGCCTCCTACGAGCAGTACTTC
TRBD2	.	TRBV5-4	TRBJ2-7	CASITWTSGTYEQYF	TGTGCCAGCATCACTTGGACTAGCGGGACCTACGAGCAGTACTTT
.	many	TRBV2	TRBJ2-3	CASSSTDTQYF	TGTGCCAGCAGCTCCACAGATACGCAGTATTTT
TRBD1	.	TRBV7-8	TRBJ1-5	CASSLVQGQLNQPRHF	TGTGCCAGCAGCTTAGTGCAGGGACAGCTAAATCAGCCCCGGCATTTT
.	many	TRBV29-1	TRBJ1-2	CSVVAGAFLYGYTF	TGCAGCGTTGTTGCGGGAGCTTTTCTCTATGGCTACACCTTC
.	.	TRBV12-3/TRBV12-4	TRBJ1-4	CASSSYQDRSEKLFF	TGTGCCAGCAGCTCGTACCAGGACAGAAGTGAAAAACTGTTTTTT
TRBD2	.	TRBV20-1	TRBJ2-1	CSAATGTSGFPEQFF	TGCAGTGCTGCGACCGGGACTAGCGGGTTTCCGGAGCAGTTCTTC
.	few	TRBV5-1	TRBJ1-2	CASTFRDAINYGYTF	TGCGCCAGCACCTTCCGGGACGCTATAAACTATGGCTACACCTTC
.	few	TRBV7-9	TRBJ1-2	CASSGWAEGYGYTF	TGTGCCAGCAGCGGTTGGGCCGAGGGCTATGGCTACACCTTC
.	.	TRBV19	TRBJ1-2	CASTQQETYGYTF	TGTGCCAGTACCCAACAAGAGACCTATGGCTACACCTTC
.	many	TRBV6-5	TRBJ2-5	CASRKGGEGTQYF	TGTGCCAGCAGGAAAGGGGGGGAGGGGACCCAGTACTTC
TRBD2	.	TRBV11-2	TRBJ2-1	CASSFEASGTLFYNEQFF	TGTGCCAGCAGCTTCGAGGCGAGCGGGACCTTATTCTACAACGAGCAGTTCTTC
.	once	TRBV11-3	TRBJ2-7	CASSLTVCRYEQYF	TGTGCCAGCAGCTTAACAGTGTGCCGCTACGAGCAGTACTTC
.	.	TRBV11-2	TRBJ2-5	CASYIGLTGGPRRETQYF	TGTGCCAGCTACATCGGACTAACAGGAGGGCCTCGGCGAGAGACCCAGTACTTC